Each of the 32 T cell receptor beta chains below was sequenced from the same sample in a study of identical twins. Using its own MiXCR run on the 5' RACE reads, TCRdb lists one record per CDR3 protein. The table shows 250,000 to 350,000 distinct CDR3 sequences, with about 8.9% occurring only once. The same data also went into a second study, on yellow fever vaccine responses in identical twins.

Sample: memory (CD45RO+) T cells sorted from blood. These receptors originate from a woman between 18 and 29 years old in good health.

This clonotype was seen at least ten times. V is TRBV12-3 or TRBV12-4 and J is TRBJ1-2; weak D call: TRBD1 (5 bases). Between the trimmed V and J ends, which lost 7 bases and 4 bases, there was a span of 13 bases. The CDR3 is made up of 13 amino acids. CDR3 DNA: TGTGCCAGCAACTCCGGGACGGCCTATGGCTACACCTTC. Its protein is CASNSGTAYGYTF.

This clonotype came up many times. The chain joins TRBV9 to TRBJ2-5; 9 bases fit TRBD2. Germline lookup yields CDR1 SGDLS and CDR2 YYNGEE. Unmatched junction bases numbered 14, after V lost 6 bases and J lost 5 bases. This CDR3 region has 16 residues. DNA of the CDR3: TGTGCCAGCAAACCGAAAGGCGGGGGGGCCCGGGAGACCCAGTACTTC. Its translation: CASKPKGGGARETQYF.

The sample holds many counts of this clonotype. This sequence joins TRBV13 and TRBJ1-1; D call uncertain. From germline, CDR1 is PRHDT and CDR2 FYEKMQ (reference sequence). Trimming took 5 bases from V and 6 from J, leaving 19 bases between them. The CDR3 runs 15 residues. CDR3 region: CASSTKTLLKSEAFF. As DNA, the CDR3 is TGTGCCAGCAGCACAAAGACACTTTTGAAGTCTGAAGCTTTCTTT. Based on the CDR3 plus reference TRBV13 and TRBJ1-1, the full variable domain is AAGVIQSPRHLIKEKRETATLKCYPIPRHDTVYWYQQGPGQDPQFLISFYEKMQSDKGSIPDRFSAQQFSDYHSELNMSSLELGDSALYFCASSTKTLLKSEAFFGQGTRLTVV.

The chain combines TRBV19 with TRBJ2-2; the D gene is possibly TRBD2 (6 bases). V was clipped by 6 bases and J by 0 bases, with 11 bases between them. The CDR3 has 15 amino acids. Germline V gene data show CDR1 as LNHDA and CDR2 as SQIVND (reference sequence). The CDR3 DNA reads TGTGCCAGTAGGGAGGGAGTGGCGAACACCGGGGAGCTGTTTTTT. It translates to CASREGVANTGELFF.

This clonotype was seen ten or more times. The chain links TRBV3-1 to TRBJ1-3, with a weak D call TRBD1 (6 bases). The germline V gene encodes CDR1 LGHDT and CDR2 YNNKEL (reference sequence). Trimming cost V 4 bases and J 0 bases, with 19 bases left between them. This CDR3 region has 18 residues. The CDR3 coding sequence is TGTGCCAGCAGCCCAATAAACCGGGACACCAACTCTGGAAACACCATATATTTT. Protein product: CASSPINRDTNSGNTIYF.

This chain joins TRBV11-2 and TRBJ2-7; 11 bases map to TRBD2. This CDR3 is built from 18 residues. The ends lost 5 bases at V and 4 bases at J; junction bases unmatched: 16. Germline CDR1 and CDR2: SGHAT and FQNNGV. The CDR3 loop reads CASSKFLAGGGLKYEQYF. In DNA form, the CDR3 reads TGTGCCAGCAGCAAATTTCTAGCGGGAGGAGGACTAAAGTACGAGCAGTACTTC.

This clonotype was observed a handful of times. V is TRBV9 and J is TRBJ2-3; 11 bases are shared with TRBD2. Germline loops: CDR1 SGDLS, CDR2 YYNGEE. With 0 bases clipped from V and 6 bases from J, the junction kept 3 bases outside the gene matches. The CDR3 consists of 15 residues. The chain's CDR3 is CASSVASGRSDTQYF. The CDR3 region has the DNA TGTGCCAGCAGCGTAGCTAGCGGGAGGTCGGATACGCAGTATTTT. The variable domain in full, with the rest retrieved from reference TRBV9 and TRBJ2-3, is DSGVTQTPKHLITATGQRVTLRCSPRSGDLSVYWYQQSLDQGLQFLIQYYNGEERAKGNILERFSAQQFPDLHSELNLSSLELGDSALYFCASSVASGRSDTQYFGPGTRLTVL.

This clonotype has just a few counts. The chain is built from TRBV10-2 and TRBJ1-1, with D uncertain. The germline gives CDR1 WSHSY, CDR2 SAAADI. The CDR3 is made up of 12 amino acids. V lost 6 bases to trimming and J lost 1 base, with 6 bases between them. The CDR3 nucleotides read TGCGCCAGCAGGGTGGGGAACACTGAAGCTTTCTTT. It is translated as CASRVGNTEAFF.

This clonotype was recorded a few times. The chain combines TRBV20-1 with TRBJ2-2, with TRBD2 matching over 10 bases. Trimming cost V 0 bases and J 4 bases; bases outside gene matches: 8. The CDR3 loop spans 17 amino acids. Germline loops: CDR1 DFQATT, CDR2 SNEGSKA (reference sequence). In nucleotides, the CDR3 is TGCAGTGCTAGAGATCGGCTAGCGGGGGTGGGCACCGGGGAGCTGTTTTTT. This sequence encodes CSARDRLAGVGTGELFF.

This clonotype was seen at least ten times. The chain recombines TRBV12-3 or TRBV12-4 with TRBJ2-2, with D possibly matching TRBD2 (5 bases). V dropped 7 bases and J dropped 4 bases, with 13 bases sitting between them. There are 14 residues in the CDR3. The CDR3 reads CASMSGEITGELFF. DNA of the CDR3: TGTGCCAGCATGTCCGGGGAGATCACCGGGGAGCTGTTTTTT.

This clonotype appeared a few times. The genes are TRBV10-2 and TRBJ2-3; 10 positions agree with TRBD1. The CDR3 loop spans 18 amino acids. V lost 5 bases, J lost 1 base, and 12 bases stayed unmatched. Germline CDR1 reads WSHSY; CDR2 reads SAAADI. The CDR3 bases are TGCGCCAGCAGTACCGATCTGGGACAGGGGCGACGCACAGATACGCAGTATTTT. Its translation: CASSTDLGQGRRTDTQYF.

The sample holds many counts of this clonotype. V usage is TRBV19 and J usage is TRBJ1-5; weak D call: TRBD1 (6 bases). The CDR3 totals 16 residues. The V end was cut by 3 bases, the J end by 4 bases, with 16 bases between. Germline V gives CDR1 LNHDA, CDR2 SQIVND (reference sequence). The CDR3 DNA reads TGTGCCAGTAGTATGGTGGGGGCTCTTGAAAATCAGCCCCAGCATTTT. Amino acid sequence: CASSMVGALENQPQHF.

This clonotype was seen at least ten times. This rearrangement joins TRBV7-9 to TRBJ1-6; TRBD1 aligns across 8 bases. The CDR3 sequence is 15 residues long. V gave up 0 bases and J gave up 9 bases; unmatched junction bases: 4. Germline CDR1 and CDR2: SEHNR and FQNEAQ (reference sequence). CDR3: CASSLAPGGSSPLHF. CDR3 nucleotides: TGTGCCAGCAGCTTAGCGCCAGGGGGCAGTTCACCCCTCCACTTT.

This chain joins TRBV4-1 and TRBJ2-1, with TRBD2 matching over 12 bases. With 2 bases clipped from V and 1 base from J, the junction kept 3 bases outside the gene matches. Germline CDR1 is MGHRA and CDR2 is YSYEKL. The CDR3 extends over 17 amino acids. The CDR3 loop is CASSQLAGGQSYNEQFF. The CDR3, as DNA: TGCGCCAGCAGCCAACTAGCGGGGGGGCAATCCTACAATGAGCAGTTCTTC.

This rearrangement joins TRBV15 to TRBJ1-5; 10 bases align to TRBD1. The germline V gene encodes CDR1 LNHNV and CDR2 YYDKDF (reference sequence). This CDR3 contains 14 residues. Trimming at V came to 7 bases and at J to 6 bases, leaving 6 bases not matched to a gene. The CDR3 loop is CATTPGQGSQPQHF. The CDR3, as DNA: TGTGCCACCACCCCGGGACAGGGGAGTCAGCCCCAGCATTTT.

The J gene is TRBJ2-7, the V gene TRBV5-5; TRBD1 matches at 9 bases. The CDR3 is 14 residues long. V lost 2 bases and J lost 7; bases outside the gene matches: 7. Looked up from germline, CDR1 is SGHKS and CDR2 is YYEKEE (reference sequence). CDR3 sequence reads: CASSFQTGGGEQYF. In DNA, the CDR3 is TGTGCCAGCAGCTTCCAGACAGGGGGGGGTGAGCAGTACTTC.

This clonotype was observed at least ten times. The J gene is TRBJ2-1, the V gene TRBV5-5, with 7 bases matching TRBD2. V shed 4 bases and J 5 bases; nucleotides not matched to a gene: 9. This CDR3 spans 15 amino acids. CDR1 is SGHKS, CDR2 YYEKEE, per germline (reference sequence). CDR3 protein: CASSPGGGRNNEQFF. The CDR3 coding sequence is TGTGCCAGCAGCCCTGGGGGGGGACGAAACAATGAGCAGTTCTTC.

This chain connects TRBV28 to TRBJ2-7; possible D gene TRBD1, 6 bases. The CDR3 covers 11 residues. V was cut by 4 bases and J by 6 bases, with 7 bases left in between. Germline CDR1 is MDHEN and CDR2 is SYDVKM. For the CDR3, the DNA is TGTGCCAGCAGTTACAGGGTCGAGCAGTACGTC. Its translation: CASSYRVEQYV.

There are a few counts of this clonotype. The rearrangement uses TRBV20-1 and TRBJ2-3; possible D gene TRBD2, 6 bases. V shed 1 base and J shed 1 base, with 12 bases lying between them. Germline V lookup: CDR1 DFQATT, CDR2 SNEGSKA (reference sequence). CDR3 size: 15 residues. CDR3 sequence (DNA): TGCAGTGCTAGAGTACCCGGGACTCGCACAGATACGCAGTATTTT. The encoded protein is CSARVPGTRTDTQYF.

This clonotype was seen at least ten times. The chain uses TRBV12-3 or TRBV12-4 and TRBJ2-3, with unresolved D. The germline V and J ends were trimmed by 5 bases and 6 bases, with 18 bases remaining between them. The CDR3 is 15 amino acids. CDR3 amino acids: CASSPRGPTGDTQYF. CDR3 nucleotide sequence: TGTGCCAGCAGTCCGAGAGGACCTACCGGGGATACGCAGTATTTT.

This clonotype was counted at least ten times. The chain recombines TRBV18 with TRBJ2-1; D may be TRBD2 (6 bases). CDR3 length: 18 residues. Trimming left V 3 bases short and J 7 bases short, with 25 bases between. From germline, CDR1 is KGHSH and CDR2 LQKENI. CDR3 nucleotide sequence: TGTGCCAGCTCACCGGGGGGTCCCCGCGGGGCCACCGAAAATGAGCAGTTCTTC. Translated: CASSPGGPRGATENEQFF.

The chain links TRBV20-1 to TRBJ2-3; TRBD2 is a possible D gene (6 bases). Germline V CDR1 and CDR2: DFQATT, SNEGSKA (reference sequence). Trimming stripped 1 base from V and 0 bases from J, with 11 bases between. The CDR3 sequence is 15 residues long. The CDR3: CSARVTAGSTDTQYF. Written as DNA, the CDR3 is TGCAGTGCTAGAGTAACCGCGGGAAGCACAGATACGCAGTATTTT.

This clonotype was seen ten or more times. As DNA, the CDR3 is TGTGCCAGCAGTGGACTGACAGGGGACCACTATGGCTACACCTTC. It translates to CASSGLTGDHYGYTF. The J gene is TRBJ1-2, the V gene TRBV25-1; 8 nucleotides agree with TRBD1. V was pared by 4 bases and J by 3 bases, with 7 bases of the junction left unmatched. Germline V gene data show CDR1 as MGHDK and CDR2 as SYGVNS. The CDR3 spans 15 residues.

This rearrangement joins TRBV20-1 to TRBJ2-3, with 8 bases aligning to TRBD1. The CDR3 length is 14 residues. The germline V gene encodes CDR1 DFQATT and CDR2 SNEGSKA (reference sequence). Trimming took 3 bases from V and 2 from J; bases not matched to a gene: 4. For the CDR3, the DNA is TGCAGTGCTAGCCGGACAGGGCTCACAGATACGCAGTATTTT. Its protein is CSASRTGLTDTQYF.

There are many counts of this clonotype. The V call is TRBV5-1, the J call TRBJ2-1, with 12 positions matching TRBD2. Trimming removed 4 bases from V and 0 bases from J; junction bases left unmatched: 14. Germline lookup yields CDR1 SGHRS and CDR2 YFSETQ. The CDR3 is 20 amino acids. CDR3 DNA: TGCGCCAGCAGCCCGGGGACTAGCGGGCTAAGGCTACCCTCCTACAATGAGCAGTTCTTC. The encoded protein is CASSPGTSGLRLPSYNEQFF. Looking up the rest from reference TRBV5-1 and TRBJ2-1 gives the full variable domain: KAGVTQTPRYLIKTRGQQVTLSCSPISGHRSVSWYQQTPGQGLQFLFEYFSETQRNKGNFPGRFSGRQFSNSRSEMNVSTLELGDSALYLCASSPGTSGLRLPSYNEQFFGPGTRLTVL.

This clonotype came up a few times. This chain uses TRBV5-6 with TRBJ2-5; D uncertain. The CDR3 loop spans 15 amino acids. CDR1 is SGHDT and CDR2 is YYEEEE in the germline V gene. The ends were cut back, 0 bases at V and 5 bases at J, with 14 bases in the middle. The CDR3 nucleotides read TGTGCCAGCAGCTTGGGAGGACCCATGAGGGAGACCCAGTACTTC. Amino acid sequence: CASSLGGPMRETQYF.

This clonotype was counted a few times. This sequence joins TRBV2 and TRBJ2-1, with TRBD1 matching 11 bases. The CDR3 runs 14 residues. CDR1 and CDR2 from the germline V gene are SNHLY and FYNNEI. J was trimmed by 12 bases and V by 6 bases; bases with no gene match: 10. Here the CDR3 reads CASRKTGQGVGQFF. The CDR3 DNA reads as TGTGCCAGCAGGAAAACGGGACAGGGGGTGGGGCAGTTCTTC.

This chain connects TRBV5-6 to TRBJ2-1; D may be TRBD2 (5 bases). Germline loops: CDR1 SGHDT, CDR2 YYEEEE. This CDR3 comprises 19 residues. V lost 3 bases to trimming and J lost 0 bases, with 22 bases between them. In nucleotides, the CDR3 is TGTGCCAGCAGCTCAGGACTCCGGGCGAAGGCGAGCTCCTACAATGAGCAGTTCTTC. Translating gives CASSSGLRAKASSYNEQFF.

The table lists this clonotype with many counts. This rearrangement joins TRBV5-1 to TRBJ1-1, with unresolved D. The V end lost 0 bases, the J end lost 0 bases, and 9 bases lay between the germline ends. Germline V gives CDR1 SGHRS, CDR2 YFSETQ. This CDR3 comprises 15 residues. CDR3 amino acids: CASSLAGGLNTEAFF. CDR3 bases: TGCGCCAGCAGCTTGGCCGGAGGGTTGAACACTGAAGCTTTCTTT.

This clonotype was counted between two and nine times. This chain connects TRBV2 to TRBJ1-5, with no clear D. V dropped 0 bases and J dropped 0 bases, with 18 bases sitting between them. The CDR3 has 19 residues. The germline gives CDR1 SNHLY, CDR2 FYNNEI. CDR3 sequence: CASSEALLTVKYSNQPQHF. The CDR3 coding sequence is TGTGCCAGCAGTGAAGCGCTTCTTACGGTTAAATATAGCAATCAGCCCCAGCATTTT. Variable domain in full (rest from reference TRBV2 and TRBJ1-5): EPEVTQTPSHQVTQMGQEVILRCVPISNHLYFYWYRQILGQKVEFLVSFYNNEISEKSEIFDDQFSVERPDGSNFTLKIRSTKLEDSAMYFCASSEALLTVKYSNQPQHFGDGTRLSIL.

This clonotype has at least ten counts. V gene TRBV28 combines with J gene TRBJ2-1; 9 bases align to TRBD2. The V and J ends lost 7 bases and 8 bases, in that order; junction bases with no gene match: 6. The length of the CDR3 is 13 residues. Looked up from germline, CDR1 is MDHEN and CDR2 is SYDVKM. The CDR3 sequence is CASNSGRGDEQFF. The CDR3 bases are TGTGCCAGCAATAGCGGGAGAGGGGATGAGCAGTTCTTC.

This clonotype was detected many times. This chain connects TRBV6-1 to TRBJ2-3; a weak D match, TRBD2 (5 bases). This CDR3 is 16 amino acids long. CDR1 MNHNS and CDR2 SASEGT come from the germline V gene. V was pared by 0 bases and J by 0 bases, with 10 bases between. CDR3 coding DNA: TGTGCCAGCAGTGAAGCGGCAGGACTGAGCACAGATACGCAGTATTTT. Translation gives CASSEAAGLSTDTQYF.